This T cell receptor beta chain comes out of a study of blood T cell repertoires in COVID-19. Study-level background: Donors in Cohort 3 who had recovered were those with two negative PCRs, healthcare professional clearance, or resolution of their symptoms. Spain, Italy and the United States supplied samples that represented acute and convalescent COVID-19. The cDNA or gDNA used as material had been derived from T cells, B-cell-depleted T cells, or PBMCs.

Clones were read by immunoSEQ multiplex PCR, and TCRdb kept only the in-frame ones, dropping some. The sample lists hundreds of thousands of clones, 86% occurring once. Cohorts were based on clinical histories the participants reported. This TCR was recovered from a woman aged 45-65 years in a cohort exposed to, infected with or recovered from COVID-19 (not recorded which). Material for sequencing was PBMCs or T cells enriched from blood (not recorded which).

This chain's CDR3 is CASSQGPSGSYEQYF. The CDR3 nucleotides read TGCGCCAGCAGCCAGGGTCCTAGCGGTTCCTACGAGCAGTACTTC. The rearrangement links TRBV4-3 to TRBJ2-7; 7 bases align to TRBD2. CDR3 size: 15 residues. V dropped 3 bases and J dropped 1; count of bases not matched to a gene: 6. The germline V gene encodes CDR1 LGHNA and CDR2 YSLEER.